The text below deals with one TCR beta chain. Its antigen is as yet unknown. Sequencing used immunoSEQ multiplex PCR; TCRdb keeps in-frame clones, though not all of them. The table records more than 120,000 clones, over 85% of them present only once. The data were taken from a study of T cell responses to AZD1222 COVID-19 vaccine. General observations from the study: The CD4 TCRs associated with vaccination extended across spike and predominated at 160-218 and 743-854.

The CDR3 runs 13 residues. V was trimmed by 8 bases and J by 9 bases, leaving 17 bases between them. CDR1 is SGHTA and CDR2 is FQGNSA in the germline V gene. The chain has TRBV7-2 and TRBJ2-1; D could derive from TRBD1 or TRBD2 (5 bases each). The sequence was collected from an adult who received the AZD1222 COVID-19 vaccine. The input for sequencing was peripheral blood, taken 28 days after the second AZD1222 dose. The DNA of the CDR3 is TGTGCCAGCCAGGTGAGGGGTTGGGGTGAGCAGTTCTTC. This codes for CASQVRGWGEQFF.